A selection of T cell receptor beta chains follows, all from one sample in a study of T cell responses to AZD1222 COVID-19 vaccine. Libraries were prepared by immunoSEQ multiplex PCR; TCRdb keeps only in-frame clonotypes and omits some of them. The sample lists around 150,000 clones; approximately 88% were seen once. Source: peripheral blood, taken on day 0 of AZD1222 vaccination. Receptors were obtained from an adult in good health. CDR3s leave out the opening cysteine and the closing phenylalanine or tryptophan. Size is omitted from some rows. Given values are once, few, many or a class for expanded clones.

clone_size j_call v_call cdr3_aa
NA TRBJ1-1 TRBV5-6 ASSLTGTNTEAF
NA TRBJ1-1 TRBV29-1 SVVWPRTEAF
NA TRBJ1-2 TRBV28 ASSLSAGLINYGYT
NA TRBJ1-5 TRBV2 ASSLQGNQPQH
NA TRBJ1-3 TRBV3-1/TRBV3-2 ASSPGGNTIY
NA TRBJ1-1 TRBV28 ASHSGGGTEAF
NA TRBJ1-6 TRBV30 AWSPQGNYNSPLH
NA TRBJ2-3 TRBV5-1 ASSGQTGITQY
NA TRBJ1-5 TRBV5-6 ASSRGDGKEPQH
once TRBJ1-5 TRBV19 ASSASARSRVDQPQH
NA TRBJ2-5 TRBV11-2 ASSLARGPQETQY
NA TRBJ1-2 TRBV4-1 ASSQEGGSLAAYGYT
NA TRBJ1-1 TRBV3-1/TRBV3-2 ASSQMAGAEAF
NA TRBJ2-2 TRBV6-4 ASSEGLGSNTGELF
few TRBJ1-1 TRBV5-6 ASSLARGGTEAF
NA TRBJ1-5 TRBV24-1 ATSDSQWDSNQPQH
NA TRBJ2-3 TRBV19 ASSIVSGGAGDTQY
NA TRBJ2-3 TRBV10-3 AIKTGGDADTQY
NA TRBJ1-1 TRBV6-6 ASSYYKNTEAF
NA TRBJ1-4 TRBV7-6 ASSFRPGSYNEKLF
NA TRBJ1-1 TRBV20-1 SALARPKAF
once TRBJ2-7 TRBV28 ASSPSRTGRGEQY
NA TRBJ1-1 TRBV9 ASSASDFNTEAF
NA TRBJ1-3 TRBV4-1 ASSQHTGAGNTIY
NA TRBJ2-7 TRBV5-1 ASSLGGGSSYEQY
NA TRBJ2-7 TRBV7-2 ASSLLGTGVYEQY
NA TRBJ2-4 TRBV4-1 ASSQARASSIQY
NA TRBJ1-6 TRBV2 ASSELGGPPAGNSPLH
few TRBJ1-3 TRBV30 ARDTRNGNTIY
NA TRBJ2-3 TRBV3-1/TRBV3-2 ASSQLRASTDTQY
NA TRBJ2-1 TRBV11-2 ASSLVPGTTYNEQF
NA TRBJ2-1 TRBV2 ASSATRVSGEQF
once TRBJ2-3 TRBV12-3/TRBV12-4 ASSDTRTDTQY
NA TRBJ1-2 TRBV2 ASSEPLQGRAEGYT
NA TRBJ2-2 TRBV28 ASRRKLTGELF
NA TRBJ2-1 TRBV5-6 ASSLGLYNEQF
NA TRBJ1-2 TRBV3-1/TRBV3-2 ASSQLAGPSYGYT
NA TRBJ2-7 TRBV27 ASSSQVSSYEQY
NA TRBJ2-3 TRBV11-2 ASSLEGAGADTQY
NA TRBJ2-7 TRBV25-1 ASSPQRGVHEQY
NA TRBJ1-2 TRBV2 ASSERARAYGYT
NA TRBJ2-5 TRBV5-1 ASSLVGQGETQY
few TRBJ1-1 TRBV2 ASKPGQGKRSEAF
NA TRBJ2-3 TRBV2 ASRETEATDTQY
NA TRBJ2-5 TRBV3-1/TRBV3-2 ASSQFFPDRSQETQY
NA TRBJ2-3 TRBV3-1/TRBV3-2 ASSLRVAGGDTQY
NA TRBJ2-3 TRBV7-3 ASSLTGGSTDTQY
NA TRBJ2-7 TRBV4-2 ASSQVPGRVYEQY
NA TRBJ2-1 TRBV19 ASGGAGGYNEQF
NA TRBJ2-7 TRBV5-1 ASSFNSNSYEQY